Listed here are 5 T cell receptor beta chains from one sample, sequenced in a study of radiotherapy plus CTLA-4 blockade in lung cancer. Clones were read by immunoSEQ multiplex PCR, and TCRdb kept only the in-frame ones, dropping some. The repertoire includes about 77,000 clones, 70% to 80% of them detected once, and roughly 10% sits in the top ten. The specimen comprised peripheral blood, sampled from a patient treated with radiotherapy plus ipilimumab. The receptors were sampled from a human donor with non-small cell lung cancer whose response to radiotherapy plus ipilimumab could not be evaluated.

This clone appeared a single time. The chain links TRBV7-8 to TRBJ2-7, with D uncertain. Per the germline V gene, CDR1 is SGHVS and CDR2 is FQNEAQ. V was cut by 5 bases and J by 5 bases, with 10 bases left in between. There are 12 residues in the CDR3. The CDR3 here is CASSPRVDEQYF. As DNA, the CDR3 is TGTGCCAGCAGCCCCCGAGTGGACGAGCAGTACTTC.

The rearrangement uses TRBV7-6 and TRBJ2-7, with TRBD2 as a possible D gene (5 bases). The CDR3 consists of 13 residues. Germline CDR1 reads SGHVS; CDR2 reads FNYEAQ. V was pared by 4 bases and J by 4 bases, with 11 bases between. The CDR3 is CASSSSKEYEQYF. DNA for the CDR3: TGTGCCAGCAGCTCTAGCAAGGAATACGAGCAGTACTTC.

V is TRBV6-5 and J is TRBJ1-5; 8 nucleotides line up with TRBD1. CDR1 and CDR2 from the germline V gene are MNHEY and SVGAGI. This CDR3 region has 14 residues. Trimming removed 8 bases from V and 0 bases from J; junction bases left unmatched: 3. DNA for the CDR3: TGTGCCAGCGGACAGGGTAATAGCAATCAGCCCCAGCATTTT. Amino acid sequence: CASGQGNSNQPQHF.

The chain uses TRBV6-1 and TRBJ2-3, with D perhaps TRBD2 (6 bases). This CDR3 comprises 15 residues. The V and J ends lost 0 bases and 7 bases respectively, with 14 bases between them. CDR1 and CDR2 (germline): MNHNS, SASEGT. CDR3 in DNA: TGTGCCAGCAGTGAAGCGGCGGGGTCCGGAAATACGCAGTATTTT. Protein sequence: CASSEAAGSGNTQYF.

The chain employs TRBV7-9 and TRBJ2-7; D is perhaps TRBD2 (5 bases). Germline CDR1 and CDR2: SEHNR and FQNEAQ (reference sequence). The CDR3 is made up of 13 amino acids. With 1 base removed from V and 6 bases from J, the gap between germline ends came to 10 bases. CDR3 coding DNA: TGTGCCAGCAGCTTAGAAATAGCGAGCGAGCAGTACTTC. It translates to CASSLEIASEQYF.